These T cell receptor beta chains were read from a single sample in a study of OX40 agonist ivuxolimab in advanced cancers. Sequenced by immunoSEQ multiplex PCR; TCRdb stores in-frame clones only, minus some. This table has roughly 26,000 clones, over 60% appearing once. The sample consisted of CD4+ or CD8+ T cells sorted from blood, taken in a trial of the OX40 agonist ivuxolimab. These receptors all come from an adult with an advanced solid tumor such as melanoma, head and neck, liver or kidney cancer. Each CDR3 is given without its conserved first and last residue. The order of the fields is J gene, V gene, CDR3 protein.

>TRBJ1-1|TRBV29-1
SVGSTGQGATF
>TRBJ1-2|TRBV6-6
ASKTSDRVLVYGYT
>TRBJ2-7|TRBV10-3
AISEPTGGPYEQY
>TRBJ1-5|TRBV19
ASSIRDSINAQPQH
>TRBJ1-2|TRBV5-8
ASSLADGGFNGYT
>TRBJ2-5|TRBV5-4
ASSFSIVREKTQY
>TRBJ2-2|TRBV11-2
ASSAATGGYTGELF
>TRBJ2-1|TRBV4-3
ASSQQNEQF
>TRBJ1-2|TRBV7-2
ASSLVDRYT
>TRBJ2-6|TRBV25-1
ASSPPSGAGANVLT
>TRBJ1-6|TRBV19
ASSTQSSDSPLH
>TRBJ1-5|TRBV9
ASSVKGGSNQPQH
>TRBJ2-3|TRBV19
ASSQGQGSTDTQY
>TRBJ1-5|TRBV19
ASEPGHPDQPQH
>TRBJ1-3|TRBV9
ASSVATRQEDPSSGNTIY
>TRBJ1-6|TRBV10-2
ASSPGPYNSPLH
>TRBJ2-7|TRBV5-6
ASSLPLQGAYEQY
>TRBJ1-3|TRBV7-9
ASSSNTGVNTIY
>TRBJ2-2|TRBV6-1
ASSAFLGGLGTGELF
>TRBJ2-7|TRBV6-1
ASSELGGLEQY
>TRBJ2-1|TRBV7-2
ASSLGFVGRAAYNEQF
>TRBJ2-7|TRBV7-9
ASSLGLRYEQY
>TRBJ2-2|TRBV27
ASSLWGDTGELF
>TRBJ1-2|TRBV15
ATSPGTFYGYT
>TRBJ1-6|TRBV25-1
ASSDMGSYNSPLH
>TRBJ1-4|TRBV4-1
ASSQTGVRLF
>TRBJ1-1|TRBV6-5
ASSRGRDTEAF
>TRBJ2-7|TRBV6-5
ASSYSEVWGLYEQY